Listed below are T cell receptor beta chains from one sample, sequenced in a study of blood T cell repertoires in COVID-19. Assay used: immunoSEQ multiplex PCR; TCRdb lists only in-frame clones, some missing. The sample lists 70,000 to 95,000 clones, 88% seen once, with 6% to 8% in the top ten. Sequencing was carried out using peripheral blood. These TCRs come from a man between 65 and 80 years old with acute or convalescent COVID-19. CDR3s include the opening cysteine and the closing phenylalanine or tryptophan. D genes are given only for firm matches.

>TRBD2|TRBJ2-5|TRBV2
CASSEGLAGPETQYF
>NA|TRBJ2-2|TRBV6-5
CASNHRVPNTGELFF
>TRBD2|TRBJ2-3|TRBV5-1
CASSLVSGGGTDTQYF
>NA|TRBJ1-5|TRBV10-3
CAIRDDRIGQPQHF
>NA|TRBJ1-2|TRBV14
CASSPSGIKPYGYTF
>TRBD2|TRBJ2-5|TRBV11-2
CASSFTGLGGETQYF
>NA|TRBJ2-3|TRBV29-1
CSVVQALGQYF
>TRBD1|TRBJ2-7|TRBV18
CASSPQGTGVYEQYF
>NA|TRBJ2-7|TRBV12-3/TRBV12-4
CASSFRTEGEQYF
>TRBD1|TRBJ1-2|TRBV28
CASSLRQGRNGYTF
>NA|TRBJ1-4|TRBV12-5
CASGLTKNRHSNEKLFF
>TRBD2|TRBJ2-2|TRBV9
CASSDTTSGGRENTGELFF
>TRBD1|TRBJ1-5|TRBV4-1
CASSQGQGSNQPQHF
>TRBD1|TRBJ1-5|TRBV7-9
CASSLGTGGLDQPQHF
>TRBD1|TRBJ1-6|TRBV2
CASSIGQGLSPLHF
>NA|TRBJ2-3|TRBV12-3/TRBV12-4
CASSSSTDTQYF
>NA|TRBJ1-2|TRBV2
CASSEGGYGYTF
>NA|TRBJ1-2|TRBV5-1
CASRDPNRPIYGYTF
>NA|TRBJ2-5|TRBV12-3/TRBV12-4
CASRYGGQETQYF
>NA|TRBJ1-2|TRBV20-1
CSAGTSYGYTF
>NA|TRBJ1-2|TRBV18
CASSPTGLGYGYTF
>TRBD1|TRBJ2-1|TRBV27
CASSSIQGAVNEQFF